This T cell receptor beta chain came from a study of metastatic and nonmetastatic thyroid tumors. Study-level background: Thyroid patients, malignant and benign, had repertoires compared across blood and tumor or nodule tissue. Findings and caveats of the study: Across blood and tumor, TCR beta diversity in malignant thyroid tumors was reportedly significantly higher than in benign nodules.

Patients underwent thyroid surgery, and none had received any treatment before it. About this clone itself: As yet, its antigen is unknown.

TCRdb recomputed clones from the PCR reads via MiXCR. Of tens of thousands of clones in the sample, roughly a fifth were seen once. The V end was cut by 6 bases, the J end by 2 bases, with 7 bases between. The CDR3 has 13 residues. Germline V lookup: CDR1 LNHDA, CDR2 SQIVND (reference sequence). The clonotype comes from a female donor with papillary thyroid cancer or a benign thyroid nodule (not recorded which). Some clones in this sample may be carry-over from other donors' samples. The sample was blood. The chain joins TRBV19 to TRBJ2-2; D is ambiguous. The CDR3 bases are TGTGCCAGTAGATGGAGTAACACCGGGGAGCTGTTTTTT. Encoded protein: CASRWSNTGELFF.